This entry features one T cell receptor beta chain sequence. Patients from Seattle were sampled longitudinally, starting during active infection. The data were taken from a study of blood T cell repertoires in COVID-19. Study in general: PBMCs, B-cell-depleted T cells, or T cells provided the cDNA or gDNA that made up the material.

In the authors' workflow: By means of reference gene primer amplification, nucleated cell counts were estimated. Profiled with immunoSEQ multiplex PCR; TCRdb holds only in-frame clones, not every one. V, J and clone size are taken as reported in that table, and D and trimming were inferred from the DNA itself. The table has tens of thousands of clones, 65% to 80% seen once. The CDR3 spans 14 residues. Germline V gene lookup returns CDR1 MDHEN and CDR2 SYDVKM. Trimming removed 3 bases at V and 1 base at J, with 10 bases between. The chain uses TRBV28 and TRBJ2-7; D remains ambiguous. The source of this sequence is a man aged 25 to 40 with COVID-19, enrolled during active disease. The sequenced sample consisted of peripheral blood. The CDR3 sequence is CASSLRRSSYEQYF. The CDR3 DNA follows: TGTGCCAGCAGTTTGCGTCGGAGTTCCTACGAGCAGTACTTC.